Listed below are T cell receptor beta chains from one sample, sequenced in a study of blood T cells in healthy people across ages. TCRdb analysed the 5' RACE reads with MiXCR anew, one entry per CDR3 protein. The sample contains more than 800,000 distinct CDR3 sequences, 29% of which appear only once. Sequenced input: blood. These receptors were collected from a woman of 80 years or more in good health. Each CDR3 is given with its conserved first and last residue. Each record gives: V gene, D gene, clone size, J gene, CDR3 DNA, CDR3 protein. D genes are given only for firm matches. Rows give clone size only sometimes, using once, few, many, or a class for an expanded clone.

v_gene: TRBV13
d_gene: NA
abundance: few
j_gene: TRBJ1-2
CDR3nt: TGTGCCAGCAGCTTAGGCCTAGCGGGGGGCTATGGCTACACCTTC
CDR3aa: CASSLGLAGGYGYTF

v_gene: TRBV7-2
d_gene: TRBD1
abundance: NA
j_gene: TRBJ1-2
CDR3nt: TGTGCCAGCAGCTTAGCCCCAGGGGGCGATGGCTACACCTTC
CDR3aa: CASSLAPGGDGYTF

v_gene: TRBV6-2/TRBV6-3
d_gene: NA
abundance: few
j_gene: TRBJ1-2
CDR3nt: TGTGCCAGCGACCTAGGACAGATTCGTGGAGGGTATGGCTACACCTTC
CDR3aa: CASDLGQIRGGYGYTF

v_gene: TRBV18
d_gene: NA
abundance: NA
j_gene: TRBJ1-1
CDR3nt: TGTGCCAGCTCACCAGTGAGGGGGACTGAAGCTTTCTTT
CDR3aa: CASSPVRGTEAFF

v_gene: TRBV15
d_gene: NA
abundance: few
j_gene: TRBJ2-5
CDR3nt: TGTGCCACCAGCGGAGATCTTGTGACCCACGGCGGGCAGTACTTC
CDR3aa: CATSGDLVTHGGQYF

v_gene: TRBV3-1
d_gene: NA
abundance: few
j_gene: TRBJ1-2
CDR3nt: TGTGCCAGCAGCCTTCGGCAGAGCGGCTACACCTTC
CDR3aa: CASSLRQSGYTF

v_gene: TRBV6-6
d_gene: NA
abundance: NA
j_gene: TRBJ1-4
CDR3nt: TGTGCCAGCAGTTCTACATTTGGCACTAATGAAAAACTGTTTTTT
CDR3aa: CASSSTFGTNEKLFF

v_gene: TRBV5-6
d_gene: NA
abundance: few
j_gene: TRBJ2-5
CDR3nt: TGTGCCAGCAGCTTGCCAAGAGGGGATAGAATTGTGGAAGAGACCCAGTACTTC
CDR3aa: CASSLPRGDRIVEETQYF

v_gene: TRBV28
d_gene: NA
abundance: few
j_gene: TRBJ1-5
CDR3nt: TGTGCCAGCAGCCTCCCTGAGGGGGGAACTCAGCCCCAGCATTTT
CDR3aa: CASSLPEGGTQPQHF

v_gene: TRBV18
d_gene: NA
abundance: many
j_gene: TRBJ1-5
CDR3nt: TGTGCCAGCTCACCGGCCGGCCGGGGCAATCAGCCCCAGCATTTT
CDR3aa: CASSPAGRGNQPQHF

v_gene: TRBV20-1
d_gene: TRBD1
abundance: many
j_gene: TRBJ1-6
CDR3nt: TGCAGTGCGTCGGACAGGGGGTCGGTTTCACCCCTCCACTTT
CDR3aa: CSASDRGSVSPLHF

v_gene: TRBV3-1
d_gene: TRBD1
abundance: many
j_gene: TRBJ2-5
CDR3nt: TGTGCCAGCAGCCACCGGGACAGGGGGCAAGAACCCCAGTACTTC
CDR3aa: CASSHRDRGQEPQYF

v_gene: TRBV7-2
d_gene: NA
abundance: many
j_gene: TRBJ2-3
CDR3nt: TGTGCCAGCAGCCCGGTGTCCTCAGATACGCAGTATTTT
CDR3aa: CASSPVSSDTQYF

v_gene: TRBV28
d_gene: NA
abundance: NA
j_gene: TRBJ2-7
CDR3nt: TGTGCCAGCAGTTTTGAGACAGCGATAGCCTACGAGCAGTACTTC
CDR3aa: CASSFETAIAYEQYF

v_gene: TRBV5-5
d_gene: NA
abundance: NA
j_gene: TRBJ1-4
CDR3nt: TGTGCCAGCAGCTGGGGGGACACCCCAGGAGGACTGTTTTTT
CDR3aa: CASSWGDTPGGLFF

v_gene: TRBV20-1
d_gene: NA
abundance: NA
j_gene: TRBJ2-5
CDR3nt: TGCAGTGCTAGCCGCCGGAGGGGTCCCCAAGAGACCCAGTACTTC
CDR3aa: CSASRRRGPQETQYF

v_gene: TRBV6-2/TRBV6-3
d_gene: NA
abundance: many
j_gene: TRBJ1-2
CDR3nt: TGTGCCAGTAGCAAGCAGAGTGGCTACACCTTC
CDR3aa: CASSKQSGYTF

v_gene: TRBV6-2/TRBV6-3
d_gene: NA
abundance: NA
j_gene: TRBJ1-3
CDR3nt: TGTGCCAGCACGGGTCTTGGAAACACCATATATTTT
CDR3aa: CASTGLGNTIYF

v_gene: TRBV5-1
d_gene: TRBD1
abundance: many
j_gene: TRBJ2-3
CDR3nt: TGCGCCAGCAGCACCCCGACAGGGAGTGGCACAGATACGCAGTATTTT
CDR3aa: CASSTPTGSGTDTQYF

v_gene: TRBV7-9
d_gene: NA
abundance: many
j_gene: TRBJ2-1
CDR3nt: TGTGCCAGCAGCTCCCTGGGAAGGGGGAGCTCCTACAATGAGCAGTTCTTC
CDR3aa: CASSSLGRGSSYNEQFF

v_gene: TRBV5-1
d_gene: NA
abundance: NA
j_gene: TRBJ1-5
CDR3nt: TGCGCCAGCAGCTTGGAAGGGACACCGGGCCAGCCCCAGCATTTT
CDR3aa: CASSLEGTPGQPQHF

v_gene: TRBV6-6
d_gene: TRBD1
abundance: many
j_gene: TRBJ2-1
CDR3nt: TGTGCCAGCAACCCGGGGCAGGGGGCCCCCAATGAGCAGTTCTTC
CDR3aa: CASNPGQGAPNEQFF

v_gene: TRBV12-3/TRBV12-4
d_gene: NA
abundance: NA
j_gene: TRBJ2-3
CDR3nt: TGTGCCAGCAGTTTAGGTAGGGCCGCAGATGCGCAGTATTTT
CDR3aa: CASSLGRAADAQYF

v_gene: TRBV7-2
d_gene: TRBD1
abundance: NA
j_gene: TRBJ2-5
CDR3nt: TGTGCCAGCAGCTCGGGACAGAGGGTGCTCCAAGAGACCCAGTACTTC
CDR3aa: CASSSGQRVLQETQYF

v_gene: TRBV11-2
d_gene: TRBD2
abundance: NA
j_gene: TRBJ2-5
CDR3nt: TGTGCCAGCAGCTCCCCCGTACTAGCGACCCAAGAGACCCAGTACTTC
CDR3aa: CASSSPVLATQETQYF

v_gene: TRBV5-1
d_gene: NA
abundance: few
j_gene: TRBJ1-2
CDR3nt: TGCGCCAGCAGACGCGGGGAGGGCTATGGCTACACCTTC
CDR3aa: CASRRGEGYGYTF

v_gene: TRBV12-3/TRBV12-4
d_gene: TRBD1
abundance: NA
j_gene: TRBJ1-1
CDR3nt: TGTGCCAGCAGTCGGACAGGGGCGACGAACACTGAAGCTTTCTTT
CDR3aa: CASSRTGATNTEAFF

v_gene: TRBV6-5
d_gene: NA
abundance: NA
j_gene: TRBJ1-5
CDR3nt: TGTGCCAGCAGTTACGGGAGGGGGGTGCAGCCCCAGCATTTT
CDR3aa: CASSYGRGVQPQHF

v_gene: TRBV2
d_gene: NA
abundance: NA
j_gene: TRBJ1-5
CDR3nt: TGTGCCAGCAGTGAAGAGGCATCCGCACGTCAGCCCCAGCATTTT
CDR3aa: CASSEEASARQPQHF

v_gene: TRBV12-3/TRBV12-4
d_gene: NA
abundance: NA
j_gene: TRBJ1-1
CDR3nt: TGTGCCAGCAGTGTAGTCAGGAACACTGAAGCTTTCTTT
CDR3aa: CASSVVRNTEAFF

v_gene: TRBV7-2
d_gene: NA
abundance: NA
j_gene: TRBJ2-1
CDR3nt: TGTGCCAGCAGACCCCTGGGGGGCAATGAGCAGTTCTTC
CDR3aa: CASRPLGGNEQFF

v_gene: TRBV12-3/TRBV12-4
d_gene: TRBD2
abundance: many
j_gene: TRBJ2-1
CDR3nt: TGTGCCAGCAGTCAATGGGGACTAGCGGGGGGAAAGCAGTTCTTC
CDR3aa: CASSQWGLAGGKQFF

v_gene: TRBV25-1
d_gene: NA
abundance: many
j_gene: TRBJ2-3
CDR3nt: TGTGCCAGCAGTGACTCCCCAAGCACAGGGCTTCCCACAGATACGCAGTATTTT
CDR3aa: CASSDSPSTGLPTDTQYF

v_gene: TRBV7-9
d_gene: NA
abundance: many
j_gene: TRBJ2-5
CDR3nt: TGTGCCAGCAGCTTAGAGGTGGGGGGCCAAGAGACCCAGTACTTC
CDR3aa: CASSLEVGGQETQYF

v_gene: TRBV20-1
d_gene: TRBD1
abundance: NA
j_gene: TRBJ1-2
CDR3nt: TGCAGTGCTAGCATACTGCAGGGGGGTGGTGGCTACACCTTC
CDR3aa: CSASILQGGGGYTF

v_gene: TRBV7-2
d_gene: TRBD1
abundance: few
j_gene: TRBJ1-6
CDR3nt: TGTGCCAGCTCACTTTCAGGACAGGCTTATAATTCACCCCTCCACTTT
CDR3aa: CASSLSGQAYNSPLHF

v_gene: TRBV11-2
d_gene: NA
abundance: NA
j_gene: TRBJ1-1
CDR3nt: TGTGCCAGCAGCTCACCCGGGGGGTTTATGAACACTGAAGCTTTCTTT
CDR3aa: CASSSPGGFMNTEAFF

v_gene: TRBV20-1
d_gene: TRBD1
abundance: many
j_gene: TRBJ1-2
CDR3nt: TGCAGTGCTAGACCCCCCCGCGGACAGGCGGGTGGCTACACCTTC
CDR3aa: CSARPPRGQAGGYTF

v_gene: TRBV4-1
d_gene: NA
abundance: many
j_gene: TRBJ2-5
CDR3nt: TGCGCCAGCAGCCGTGGACACTCCCCTGGCCAAGAGACCCAGTACTTC
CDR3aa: CASSRGHSPGQETQYF

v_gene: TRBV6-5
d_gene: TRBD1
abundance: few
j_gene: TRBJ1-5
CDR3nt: TGTGCCAACAGACAGGGTGGCAATCAGCCCCAGCATTTT
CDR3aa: CANRQGGNQPQHF

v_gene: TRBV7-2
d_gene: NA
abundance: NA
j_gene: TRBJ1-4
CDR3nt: TGTGCCAGCAGCTTGACAGGCCCTGCAACTAATGAAAAACTGTTTTTT
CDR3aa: CASSLTGPATNEKLFF

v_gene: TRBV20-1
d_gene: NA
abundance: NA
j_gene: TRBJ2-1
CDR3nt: TGCAGTGCTAGTCAAGGTGGGGGGGCCATAGGCTCCTACAATGAGCAGTTCTTC
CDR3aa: CSASQGGGAIGSYNEQFF